The next 15 T cell receptor beta chains were all read from a single sample in a study of CD8+CD57+ T cells in acquired aplastic anemia. Using genomic DNA as the template, TCR beta VDJ and CDR3 profiling was carried out. TCRdb reanalysed the reads using MiXCR and keeps one entry per CDR3 protein. The repertoire holds approximately 270,000 distinct CDR3 sequences, with 50% to 70% as singletons. The sample taken for sequencing was sorted CD4+, CD8+, or CD8+CD57+ T cells (not recorded which) from PBMCs. The source is a human donor with severe aplastic anemia or a healthy control (not recorded which).

For this clonotype: Here the CDR3 omits its conserved ending phenylalanine or tryptophan, so a read error is the likely source. The gene calls are TRBV20-1 and TRBJ1-4; no clear D. The CDR3 length is 13 residues. The V gene's germline CDR1 is DFQATT and CDR2 SNEGSKA (reference sequence). V lost 2 bases and J 4 bases, leaving 8 bases between the germline ends. DNA of the CDR3: TGCAGTGCTAGAAATAGTCTTAATGAAAAACTGTTTCTT. This encodes CSARNSLNEKLFL.

This clonotype was recorded once. The gene calls are TRBV6-4 and TRBJ1-2, with D perhaps TRBD1 (6 bases). The CDR3 covers 15 residues. The V end lost 9 bases, the J end lost 3 bases, and 20 bases lay between the germline ends. Germline V gene sequence: CDR1 MRHNA, CDR2 SNTAGT. The CDR3 spells CASWDKILSDYGYTF. The CDR3 DNA reads as TGTGCCAGTTGGGACAAGATTCTTTCAGACTATGGCTACACCTTC.

This chain joins TRBV2 and TRBJ2-3; either TRBD1 or TRBD2 may supply D (5 bases each). Germline V gene data show CDR1 as SNHLY and CDR2 as FYNNEI. Trimming pared 5 bases from V and 10 bases from J, leaving 25 bases between. The CDR3 has 16 residues. The CDR3 here is CASSLLRAVQGVAQYF. CDR3 DNA sequence: TGTGCCAGCAGTCTCCTTCGAGCGGTCCAAGGGGTGGCGCAGTATTTT.

This chain links TRBV15 with TRBJ2-3, with D possibly TRBD2 on 5 matching bases. The CDR3 contains 11 residues. Trimming took off 5 bases at V and 9 bases at J, with 9 bases between the two ends. Germline V gene sequence: CDR1 LNHNV, CDR2 YYDKDF (reference sequence). This CDR3 reads CATSPGGTQYF. The CDR3 DNA reads as TGTGCCACCAGCCCAGGAGGCACGCAGTATTTT. Full variable domain (missing parts from reference TRBV15 and TRBJ2-3): DAMVIQNPRYQVTQFGKPVTLSCSQTLNHNVMYWYQQKSSQAPKLLFHYYDKDFNNEADTPDNFQSRRPNTSFCFLDIRSPGLGDTAMYLCATSPGGTQYFGPGTRLTVL.

The chain couples TRBV7-9 to TRBJ2-3; D is perhaps TRBD1 (5 bases). The V end was cut by 8 bases, the J end by 3 bases, with 24 bases between. From germline, CDR1 is SEHNR and CDR2 FQNEAQ (reference sequence). There are 17 residues in the CDR3. The CDR3 sequence: CASPRAGLGLGTDTQYF. DNA for the CDR3: TGTGCCAGCCCACGGGCAGGATTGGGGCTTGGGACAGATACGCAGTATTTT.

The chain has TRBV5-1 and TRBJ2-7, with a possible D match to TRBD2 (6 bases). This CDR3 contains 15 residues. In germline, CDR1 is SGHRS, CDR2 YFSETQ. V was shortened by 0 bases and J by 3 bases, with 13 bases between the two germline ends. The CDR3 loop is CASSLDRDFRYEQYF. CDR3 nucleotide sequence: TGCGCCAGCAGCTTGGACCGGGACTTCCGCTACGAGCAGTACTTC.

The rearrangement joins TRBV10-3 to TRBJ1-5; D unclear. Looked up from germline, CDR1 is ENHRY and CDR2 is SYGVKD. The length of the CDR3 is 12 residues. V was trimmed by 2 bases and J by 7 bases, leaving 6 bases between them. The CDR3 spells CAISELGQPQHF. Written as DNA, the CDR3 is TGTGCCATCAGTGAGCTAGGACAGCCCCAGCATTTT.

The chain couples TRBV24-1 to TRBJ2-1; TRBD2 is a possible D gene (5 bases). The CDR3 spans 14 residues. The V and J ends lost 3 bases and 0 bases respectively, with 5 bases between them. Germline CDR1 and CDR2: KGHDR and SFDVKD. The CDR3 sequence is CATSDEGSYNEQFF. The CDR3 nucleotides read TGTGCCACCAGTGATGAGGGCTCCTACAATGAGCAGTTCTTC.

In its sample, this clonotype was seen many times. The chain has TRBV6-2 or TRBV6-3 and TRBJ2-2; D may be TRBD1 or TRBD2 (6 bases each). V gave up 4 bases and J gave up 4 bases, with 10 bases separating them. The CDR3 contains 14 residues. The V gene's germline CDR1 is MNHEY and CDR2 SVGEGT. CDR3 protein: CASSSRGRTGELFF. As DNA, the CDR3 is TGTGCCAGCAGTTCCCGGGGGCGCACCGGGGAGCTGTTTTTT.

As regards this clonotype: A much more abundant neighbour one base away suggests this may be a read error. J is TRBJ2-1 and V is TRBV6-1; D unclear. The CDR3 loop spans 15 amino acids. Germline values: CDR1 MNHNS, CDR2 SASEGT. The CDR3 DNA sequence: TGTGCCAGCAGTTACCGGCTTAGTCCTTACAATGAGCAGTTGTTC. Its protein is CASSYRLSPYNEQLF.

As regards this clonotype: Germline and junction disagree at one end, which may indicate a read error. The chain's CDR3 is CASSPGTNPSPLHF. In nucleotides, the CDR3 is TGCGCCAGCAGTCCCGGGACAAATCCGTCACCCCTCCACTTT. This chain uses TRBV6-5 with TRBJ1-6; tentatively, D is TRBD1 (6 bases). There are 14 residues in the CDR3. Germline V gene data show CDR1 as MNHEY and CDR2 as SVGAGI.

V usage is TRBV6-5 and J usage is TRBJ1-2; 9 bases agree with TRBD1. Germline-derived CDR1 and CDR2 are MNHEY and SVGAGI. V trimming: 2 bases; J trimming: 6 bases; junction bases outside the gene matches: 7. This CDR3 contains 15 residues. CDR3: CASSYLGTGLDGYTF. DNA of the CDR3: TGTGCCAGCAGTTACCTAGGGACAGGGTTAGATGGCTACACCTTC.

This clonotype was seen a single time. An end of the junction does not agree with germline; a read error may underlie this. The rearrangement links TRBV7-3 to TRBJ2-7, with D perhaps TRBD2 (6 bases). CDR3 length: 15 residues. Germline CDR1 and CDR2: SGHTA and FQGTGA. The CDR3 DNA is TGTACCAGCAGCCAAGCGTTCGGGGGATCCTACGAGCAGTACTTC. It is translated as CTSSQAFGGSYEQYF.

The chain uses TRBV2 and TRBJ1-6; 8 nucleotides match TRBD1. The CDR3 consists of 16 residues. Germline V gene data show CDR1 as SNHLY and CDR2 as FYNNEI. V trimming: 5 bases; J trimming: 5 bases; junction bases outside the gene matches: 8. The CDR3 nucleotides read TGTGCCAGCAGTTACTCGACAGGGGTTAATAATTCACCCCTCCACTTT. Translated: CASSYSTGVNNSPLHF.

This clonotype was seen ten or more times. J is TRBJ1-5 and V is TRBV2; TRBD1 agrees at 7 bases. The CDR3 is 14 residues long. Trimming cost V 6 bases and J 7 bases; bases outside gene matches: 9. Germline CDR1 is SNHLY and CDR2 is FYNNEI. The CDR3 protein is CASSVQGLGQPQHF. The DNA of the CDR3 is TGTGCCAGCAGCGTACAGGGGTTGGGGCAGCCCCAGCATTTT.